A selection of T cell receptor beta chains follows, all from one sample in a study of vaccination and CD4 T cells after COVID-19. TCRdb processed the PCR reads anew with MiXCR; each CDR3 protein has one entry. The sample lists under 30,000 distinct CDR3 sequences, around 43% occurring once. Their antigens are not known. Sample: CD4+ T cells from blood, cultured in vitro, taken before SARS-CoV-2 vaccination. The receptors derive from a human donor who received a COVID-19 vaccine. The CDR3 runs from the conserved cysteine through the conserved F or W. The order of the fields is clone size, J gene, D gene, CDR3 length, V gene, CDR3 DNA, CDR3 protein. D genes are given only for firm matches. The size field is filled for only some rows; it gives once, few, many or a size class.

few TRBJ2-2 TRBD2 16 TRBV7-9 TGTGCCAGCAGCCCAAGGACTAGCTTGAACACCGGGGAGCTGTTTTTT CASSPRTSLNTGELFF
- TRBJ1-1 TRBD1 13 TRBV7-8 TGTGCCAGCAGCCCACCGACAGGGACTGAAGCTTTCTTT CASSPPTGTEAFF
- TRBJ1-2 TRBD1 15 TRBV20-1 TGCAGTGCTAGAGATAGGAGGACAGGGGGCTATGGCTACACCTTC CSARDRRTGGYGYTF
- TRBJ1-2 - 15 TRBV7-6 TGTGCCAGCAGCCCCCGGCCGACAGTGAACTATGGCTACACCTTC CASSPRPTVNYGYTF
once TRBJ2-3 - 17 TRBV11-2 TGTGCCAGCAGCTTAGATGGCAGGGCCTATAGCACAGATACGCAGTATTTT CASSLDGRAYSTDTQYF
- TRBJ2-3 TRBD2 15 TRBV19 TGTGCCAGTAGTTCTAGCGGGGGGGCCCCAGATACGCAGTATTTT CASSSSGGAPDTQYF
- TRBJ1-2 - 16 TRBV7-2 TGTGCCAGCAGCCGAACGGTGGGGGAAGATTCCTATGGCTACACCTTC CASSRTVGEDSYGYTF
once TRBJ2-2 - 16 TRBV12-3/TRBV12-4 TGTGCCAGCCGACACCAAACGACGTCGGGCACCGGGGAGCTGTTTTTT CASRHQTTSGTGELFF
- TRBJ2-2 TRBD1 16 TRBV7-9 TGTGCCAGCAGCTTAGGACAGGGGGATAACACCGGGGAGCTGTTTTTT CASSLGQGDNTGELFF
few TRBJ1-5 TRBD1 13 TRBV2 TGTGCCAGCAGAGAGGACAGGGGACAGCCCCAGCATTTT CASREDRGQPQHF
once TRBJ2-1 TRBD1 16 TRBV15 TGTGCCACCAAACCGGGACAGACAATCTCCTACAATGAGCAGTTCTTC CATKPGQTISYNEQFF
- TRBJ1-3 - 16 TRBV2 TGTGCCAGCCAAGGAACCACGAATCCCTCTGGAAACACCATATATTTT CASQGTTNPSGNTIYF
- TRBJ1-4 - 13 TRBV2 TGTGCCGGGTCCGGTGGGGTGGGTGAAAAACTGTTTTTT CAGSGGVGEKLFF
- TRBJ1-2 - 13 TRBV6-5 TGTGCCAGCAGTTACAGGCGGGACTATGGCTACACCTTC CASSYRRDYGYTF
- TRBJ2-5 - 12 TRBV18 TGTGCCAGCTCACCAAGGATGGAGACCCAGTACTTC CASSPRMETQYF
- TRBJ2-5 - 14 TRBV6-5 TGTGCCAGCAGTTACATGTCCACGGAAGAGACCCAGTACTTC CASSYMSTEETQYF
few TRBJ1-3 - 16 TRBV7-6 TGTGCCAGCAGCTTCGGGACCTGGACCTCTGGAAACACCATATATTTT CASSFGTWTSGNTIYF
- TRBJ1-6 TRBD1 15 TRBV4-1 TGCGCCAGCAGCCAAGATGCAGGGGGCAGTACACCCCTCCACTTT CASSQDAGGSTPLHF
- TRBJ2-5 - 15 TRBV9 TGTGCCAGCAGCCCTTCCGGACAGACCCAAGAGACCCAGTACTTC CASSPSGQTQETQYF
- TRBJ1-2 TRBD1 15 TRBV24-1 TGTGCCACCAGTGATCCCGGGACAGCTAACTATGGCTACACCTTC CATSDPGTANYGYTF
- TRBJ2-6 - 20 TRBV5-4 TGTGCCAGCAGCCTCGACCCGAACAGGGAAGGCGTCTCTGGGGCCAACGTCCTGACTTTC CASSLDPNREGVSGANVLTF
- TRBJ1-1 TRBD1 13 TRBV18 TGTGCCAGCTCATTTGACAGGGACACTGAAGCTTTCTTT CASSFDRDTEAFF
- TRBJ2-4 - 13 TRBV20-1 TGCAGTGCTTTACTAGTTTCCAAAAACATTCAGTACTTC CSALLVSKNIQYF
few TRBJ2-3 - 16 TRBV6-1 TGTGCCAGCAGGATGTGGGGGAACGTAGGGGGAAATACGCAGTATTTT CASRMWGNVGGNTQYF
- TRBJ2-7 - 15 TRBV19 TGTGCCACCCGGGGAGGCCCCGCCTACTCGGGGGAGCAGTACTTC CATRGGPAYSGEQYF
few TRBJ1-1 TRBD1 15 TRBV18 TGTGCCAGCTCACCCCTCGGGACAGGGGGCACTGAAGCTTTCTTT CASSPLGTGGTEAFF
- TRBJ1-4 TRBD1 14 TRBV20-1 TGCAGTGCCTCAGATCCAGGGGGCATGGAGAAACTGTTTTTT CSASDPGGMEKLFF
medium-sized TRBJ1-2 - 14 TRBV6-5 TGTGCCAGCAGTTCCACGACAGGTCCCCATGGCTACACCTTC CASSSTTGPHGYTF
- TRBJ2-1 - 17 TRBV12-3/TRBV12-4 TGTGCCAGCAGTTCCCCCCCAGGGGTGATCTCCTACAATGAGCAGTTCTTC CASSSPPGVISYNEQFF
- TRBJ1-1 - 17 TRBV7-8 TGTGCCAGCAGCTTAGTACCCCCCCCGGCTTTGACCACTGAAGCTTTCTTT CASSLVPPPALTTEAFF
once TRBJ1-1 - 11 TRBV20-1 TGCAGTGCTAGTCGGAACACTGAAGCTTTCTTT CSASRNTEAFF
- TRBJ2-5 TRBD2 20 TRBV2 TGTGCCAGCAATTTACAAAGCTACCGGACTAGCGGGGCCCTCCAAGAGACCCAGTACTTC CASNLQSYRTSGALQETQYF
- TRBJ2-7 TRBD1 16 TRBV19 TGTGCCAGTAGTTTAACCGGGACAGGGGGTTCCTACGAGCAGTACTTC CASSLTGTGGSYEQYF
- TRBJ2-3 TRBD2 14 TRBV10-1 TGCGCCAGCAGTGAGGCGGGGGGGCCAGATACGCAGTATTTT CASSEAGGPDTQYF
medium-sized TRBJ2-2 TRBD1 16 TRBV20-1 TGCAGTGCTAGGGAGAGTGGGACAGACAACACCGGGGAGCTGTTTTTT CSARESGTDNTGELFF
- TRBJ2-1 - 16 TRBV10-3 TGTGCCATCAGTGAGCGGCGGGGAAGCTCCTACAATGAGCAGTTCTTC CAISERRGSSYNEQFF
few TRBJ1-6 - 14 TRBV20-1 TGCAGTGCTAGACTGAGCTCCTATAATTCACCCCTCCACTTT CSARLSSYNSPLHF
once TRBJ2-3 - 16 TRBV14 TGTGCCAGCAGCCAAGCCGGGCTTTCTAGCACAGATACGCAGTATTTT CASSQAGLSSTDTQYF
- TRBJ2-1 TRBD2 15 TRBV28 TGTGCCAGCAGCTCTCGGACTAGCGGGGGAAATGAGCAGTTCTTC CASSSRTSGGNEQFF
- TRBJ1-5 - 14 TRBV6-2/TRBV6-3 TGTGCCAGCAGCCTTGGCCGCGTAATTCAGCCCCAGCATTTT CASSLGRVIQPQHF
few TRBJ1-6 - 15 TRBV27 TGTGCCAGCAGTACGGACAGCTCCTATAATTCACCCCTCCACTTT CASSTDSSYNSPLHF
- TRBJ1-1 - 15 TRBV28 TGTGCCAGCAGTCCCGAAACAGGGATGGGCACTGAAGCTTTCTTT CASSPETGMGTEAFF
- TRBJ1-2 - 14 TRBV15 TGTGCCACCAGCAGAGACAGACAGGACTATGGCTACACCTTC CATSRDRQDYGYTF
few TRBJ2-7 TRBD1 14 TRBV19 TGTGCCAGTAGTGGGCGACAGGGGGCACGGGAGCAGTACTTC CASSGRQGAREQYF
- TRBJ2-3 TRBD2 19 TRBV9 TGTGCCAGCAGCGTTGAGGACGGGGGGGCATTCCTTGGGGCAGATACGCAGTATTTT CASSVEDGGAFLGADTQYF
- TRBJ2-1 - 15 TRBV6-5 TGTGCCAGCAGTTCCGCGGTACGGTTTGACAATGAGCAGTTCTTC CASSSAVRFDNEQFF
- TRBJ2-1 TRBD1 13 TRBV12-3/TRBV12-4 TGTGCCAGCAGGAGACAGGGCAACAATGAGCAGTTCTTC CASRRQGNNEQFF
- TRBJ1-1 TRBD1 16 TRBV19 TGTGCCAGTAGATACCACGGGACAGGGGAGGGTACTGAAGCTTTCTTT CASRYHGTGEGTEAFF
few TRBJ1-5 - 20 TRBV24-1 TGTGCCACCAGTGACCCCGGGGCCCCCGAGTATGCCGATAGCAATCAGCCCCAGCATTTT CATSDPGAPEYADSNQPQHF